This passage covers 10 T cell receptor beta chains from one sample sequenced in a study of blood T cell repertoires in COVID-19. Generated by immunoSEQ multiplex PCR, the TCRdb table keeps only in-frame clones and is missing some. The table has a few hundred thousand clones, about 89% seen once. Sequencing was performed on peripheral blood. The receptors were gathered from a man aged 25 to 40 with acute or convalescent COVID-19.

The V and J genes are TRBV18 and TRBJ1-1; D is ambiguous. The CDR3 is 14 residues long. In germline, CDR1 is KGHSH, CDR2 LQKENI. The V and J ends lost 6 bases and 1 base respectively, with 12 bases between them. CDR3 coding DNA: TGTGCCAGCTCTCCCCTCGGGAGGAACACTGAAGCTTTCTTT. As protein: CASSPLGRNTEAFF.

V is TRBV29-1 and J is TRBJ2-1, with D possibly matching TRBD1 (6 bases). CDR1 is SQVTM and CDR2 is ANQGSEA in the germline V gene. The CDR3 contains 14 residues. V lost 4 bases to trimming and J lost 7 bases, with 17 bases between them. This chain's CDR3 is CSVGGQGNRNEQFF. The CDR3 bases are TGCAGCGTTGGAGGGCAGGGGAATAGAAATGAGCAGTTCTTC.

This clone occurred once. The gene calls are TRBV25-1 and TRBJ2-6; TRBD2 matches at 12 bases. CDR1 is MGHDK, CDR2 SYGVNS, per germline. The V gene end was trimmed by 4 bases and the J gene end by 0 bases; junction bases not matched to a gene: 4. The CDR3 is 18 amino acids. This CDR3 is CASSAGLAGYSGANVLTF. The CDR3 nucleotides are TGTGCCAGCAGTGCGGGACTAGCGGGTTACTCTGGGGCCAACGTCCTGACTTTC.

The chain has TRBV19 and TRBJ1-6, with TRBD1 matching 7 bases. CDR1 and CDR2 (germline): LNHDA, SQIVND (reference sequence). The CDR3 consists of 14 residues. J lost 7 bases, V lost 7 bases, and 7 bases had no gene match. Here the CDR3 DNA reads TGTGCCAGTACCTCCGGGACAGCCAATTCACCCCTCCACTTT. Translating gives CASTSGTANSPLHF.

DNA for the CDR3: TGTGCCAGCAGTTTTTTCGTGTCTAGCCCCAATGAGCAGTTCTTC. Amino acids: CASSFFVSSPNEQFF. This chain connects TRBV27 to TRBJ2-1; D perhaps matches TRBD2 (5 bases). Trimming stripped 3 bases from V and 6 bases from J, with 15 bases between. Germline CDR1 is MNHEY and CDR2 is SMNVEV (reference sequence). The CDR3 length is 15 residues.

The DNA of the CDR3 is TGTGCCACCAGTGATTGGGGGGGGAAGTACGAGCAGTACTTC. Protein product: CATSDWGGKYEQYF. The chain carries TRBV24-1 and TRBJ2-7; 7 bases line up with TRBD2. The CDR3 totals 14 residues. The V gene end was trimmed by 2 bases and the J gene end by 4 bases; junction bases not matched to a gene: 4. Germline CDR1 reads KGHDR; CDR2 reads SFDVKD.

This rearrangement joins TRBV28 to TRBJ2-7; 8 bases line up with TRBD2. This CDR3 spans 15 amino acids. CDR1 and CDR2 (germline): MDHEN, SYDVKM. Trimming cost V 6 bases and J 9 bases; bases outside gene matches: 16. This chain's CDR3 is CASRRTGTSLGLQYF. The CDR3 DNA follows: TGTGCCAGCAGGCGAACCGGGACTAGTCTTGGCTTGCAGTACTTC.

This clone has only one observation. Here the CDR3 DNA reads TGTGCCAGCAGCGACTACTCCGGGGGCACAGATACGCAGTATTTT. It is translated as CASSDYSGGTDTQYF. The chain links TRBV11-1 to TRBJ2-3; possible D gene TRBD2, 5 bases. The CDR3 contains 15 residues. Trimming stripped 5 bases from V and 1 base from J, with 13 bases between. Germline V gives CDR1 SGHAT, CDR2 FQDESV (reference sequence).

This chain uses TRBV6-4 with TRBJ1-1; weak D call: TRBD1 (5 bases). The CDR3 totals 14 residues. Per germline, CDR1 MRHNA and CDR2 SNTAGT. Trimming took 7 bases from V and 4 from J, leaving 16 bases between them. CDR3 DNA sequence: TGTGCCAGCAAAAGAGACCGTCAGGGCACTGAAGCTTTCTTT. Amino acids: CASKRDRQGTEAFF.

This clone turned up a few times. The J gene is TRBJ2-7, the V gene TRBV5-1; D is possibly TRBD2 (5 bases). Trimming removed 4 bases at V and 4 bases at J, with 15 bases between. The CDR3 is 14 amino acids. Germline assignment: CDR1 SGHRS and CDR2 YFSETQ. The CDR3 protein is CASSPIPGRYEQYF. The DNA for the CDR3 is TGCGCCAGCAGCCCGATACCGGGGAGATACGAGCAGTACTTC.